This TCR beta chain stems from a study of metastatic and nonmetastatic thyroid tumors. Thyroid surgery was preceded by no treatment in any patient. Original data processing: Clinicopathological groups of papillary thyroid cancer showed CDR3 differences that were used to build a distant-metastasis classifier. Via MiXCR, TCRdb re-called the PCR reads. These V and J calls are TCRdb output, not the study's own analysis. The repertoire holds 50,000 or so clones, approximately 15% seen once, with around 3% in the top ten. Sequenced sample: blood. The sequence came from a female donor with papillary thyroid cancer or a benign thyroid nodule (not recorded which). Some clones in this sample may be carry-over from other donors' samples.

Here the CDR3 DNA reads TGCGCCAGCAGCTTCTCGAGCCCCCCCAATGAGCAGTTCTTC. Translation: CASSFSSPPNEQFF. The rearrangement links TRBV5-1 to TRBJ2-1; D uncertain. V lost 2 bases to trimming and J lost 6 bases, with 12 bases between them. The CDR3 extends over 14 amino acids. Germline CDR1 and CDR2: SGHRS and YFSETQ.